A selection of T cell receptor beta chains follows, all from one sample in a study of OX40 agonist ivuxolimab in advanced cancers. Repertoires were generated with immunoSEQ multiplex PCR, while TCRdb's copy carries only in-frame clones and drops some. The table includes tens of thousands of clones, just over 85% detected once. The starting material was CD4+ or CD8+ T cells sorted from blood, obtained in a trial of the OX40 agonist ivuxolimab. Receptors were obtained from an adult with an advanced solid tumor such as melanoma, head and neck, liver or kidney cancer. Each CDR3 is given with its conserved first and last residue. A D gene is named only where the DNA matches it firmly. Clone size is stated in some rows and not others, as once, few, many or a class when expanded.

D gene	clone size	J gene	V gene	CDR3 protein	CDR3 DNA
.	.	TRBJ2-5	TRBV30	CAWSRQAQETQYF	TGTGCCTGGAGTCGACAGGCTCAAGAGACCCAGTACTTC
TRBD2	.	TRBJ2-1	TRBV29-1	CSVAGTSGNEQFF	TGCAGCGTGGCCGGGACTAGTGGAAATGAGCAGTTCTTC
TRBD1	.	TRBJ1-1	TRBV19	CASRGRTGGVNTEAFF	TGTGCCAGTAGGGGGAGGACAGGGGGCGTGAACACTGAAGCTTTCTTT
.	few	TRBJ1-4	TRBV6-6	CASSYSAGGFAFF	TGTGCCAGCAGTTACTCGGCCGGAGGGTTTGCGTTTTTT
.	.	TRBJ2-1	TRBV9	CASSVEFGEQFF	TGTGCCAGCAGCGTAGAATTTGGTGAGCAGTTCTTC
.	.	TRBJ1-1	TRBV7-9	CASSPETNTEAFF	TGTGCCAGCAGCCCAGAGACGAACACTGAAGCTTTCTTT
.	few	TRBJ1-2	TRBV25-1	CATMTGYGYTF	TGTGCCACCATGACAGGCTATGGCTACACCTTC
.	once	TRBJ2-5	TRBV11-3	CASSQGSKETQYF	TGTGCCAGCAGCCAGGGATCGAAAGAGACCCAGTACTTC
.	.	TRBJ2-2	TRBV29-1	CSVGIGGTTGELFF	TGCAGCGTTGGGATAGGCGGGACCACCGGGGAGCTGTTTTTT
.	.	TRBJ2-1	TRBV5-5	CASSPPYNEQFF	TGTGCCAGCAGCCCCCCCTACAATGAGCAGTTCTTC
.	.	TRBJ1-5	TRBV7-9	CASSLGPGNQPQHF	TGTGCCAGCAGCTTAGGGCCCGGCAATCAGCCCCAGCATTTT
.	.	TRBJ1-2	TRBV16	CASSQTSGGNYGYTF	TGTGCCAGCAGCCAAACCTCCGGGGGTAACTATGGCTACACCTTC
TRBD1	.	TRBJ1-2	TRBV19	CASSSRTGGDGYTF	TGTGCCAGTAGTTCTCGGACAGGGGGGGATGGCTACACCTTC
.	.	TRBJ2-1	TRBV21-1	CASSKVMLGGRYNEQFF	TGTGCCAGCAGCAAAGTAATGCTGGGGGGAAGGTACAATGAGCAGTTCTTC
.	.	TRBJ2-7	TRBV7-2	CASGGGISEQYF	TGTGCCAGCGGCGGCGGGATCAGCGAGCAGTACTTC
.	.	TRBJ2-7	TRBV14	CASSQVRGKIYEQYF	TGTGCCAGCAGCCAAGTTCGGGGGAAGATCTACGAGCAGTACTTC
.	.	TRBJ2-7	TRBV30	CAWGEQVGYEQYF	TGTGCCTGGGGTGAACAAGTCGGCTACGAGCAGTACTTC
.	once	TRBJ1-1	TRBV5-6	CASSLGGTHTEAFF	TGTGCCAGCAGCTTGGGGGGGACACACACTGAAGCTTTCTTT
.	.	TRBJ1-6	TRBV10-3	CAISESGDGSGNSPLHF	TGTGCCATCAGTGAGTCGGGGGATGGGTCCGGTAATTCACCCCTCCACTTT
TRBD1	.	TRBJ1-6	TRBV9	CASSVSGQYNSPLHF	TGTGCCAGCAGCGTGTCGGGACAGTATAATTCACCCCTCCACTTT
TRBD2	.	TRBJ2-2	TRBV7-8	CASSPGLAGNTGELFF	TGTGCCAGCAGCCCCGGACTAGCGGGGAACACCGGGGAGCTGTTTTTT
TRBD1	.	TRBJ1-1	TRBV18	CASSPGRGQGMNTEAFF	TGTGCCAGCTCACCTGGGAGGGGACAGGGGATGAACACTGAAGCTTTCTTT
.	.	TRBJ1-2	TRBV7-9	CASSFGGVEGHYGYTF	TGTGCCAGCAGCTTCGGAGGGGTAGAAGGGCACTATGGCTACACCTTC
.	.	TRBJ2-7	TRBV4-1	CASSQRRSSYEQYF	TGCGCCAGCAGCCAACGCAGGAGCTCCTACGAGCAGTACTTC
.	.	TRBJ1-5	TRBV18	CASSSTLNQPQHF	TGTGCCAGCTCATCGACCCTCAATCAGCCCCAGCATTTT
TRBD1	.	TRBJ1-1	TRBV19	CASSSSGTGNTEAFF	TGTGCCAGTAGCTCCTCCGGGACAGGGAACACTGAAGCTTTCTTT
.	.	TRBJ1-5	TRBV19	CASRSVRQNNQPQHF	TGTGCCAGTAGATCAGTAAGGCAGAACAATCAGCCCCAGCATTTT
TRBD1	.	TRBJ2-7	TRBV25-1	CASSEWGTGDYEQYF	TGTGCCAGCAGTGAATGGGGGACAGGGGACTACGAGCAGTACTTC
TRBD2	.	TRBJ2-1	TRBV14	CASSQLIRGGLRFEQFF	TGTGCCAGCAGCCAACTCATCCGCGGGGGGCTGAGGTTCGAGCAGTTCTTC
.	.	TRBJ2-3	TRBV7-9	CASSLDRTYTDTQYF	TGTGCCAGCAGCTTAGACCGCACCTACACAGATACGCAGTATTTT
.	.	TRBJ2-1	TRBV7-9	CASSSSRDPYNEQFF	TGTGCCAGCAGCTCTAGCCGGGACCCATACAATGAGCAGTTCTTC
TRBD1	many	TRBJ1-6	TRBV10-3	CAISRTGDDSPLHF	TGTGCCATCAGCCGGACAGGGGATGATTCACCCCTCCACTTT
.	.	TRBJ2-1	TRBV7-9	CASTRRIGDEQFF	TGTGCCAGCACGAGACGGATAGGGGATGAGCAGTTCTTC
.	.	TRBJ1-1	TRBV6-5	CASSYRQSNTEAFF	TGTGCCAGCAGTTACCGACAGTCGAACACTGAAGCTTTCTTT
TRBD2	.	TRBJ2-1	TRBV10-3	CATRPQRGYNEQFF	TGTGCCACCCGCCCCCAGCGGGGATACAATGAGCAGTTCTTC
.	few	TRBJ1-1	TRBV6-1	CASSLQGNTEAFF	TGTGCCAGCAGTTTACAGGGGAACACTGAAGCTTTCTTT
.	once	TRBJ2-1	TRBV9	CASSVEGLGQGKDEQFF	TGTGCCAGCAGCGTAGAAGGGTTGGGGCAGGGGAAGGACGAGCAGTTCTTC
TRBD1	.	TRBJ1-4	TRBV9	CASSPRGQGGEKLFF	TGTGCCAGCAGCCCAAGAGGACAGGGGGGTGAAAAACTGTTTTTT
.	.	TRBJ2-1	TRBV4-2	CASSPRGRHYNEQFF	TGTGCCAGCAGCCCAAGGGGCAGACACTACAATGAGCAGTTCTTC
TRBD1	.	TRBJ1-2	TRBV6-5	CASSYTGGYGYTF	TGTGCCAGCAGTTATACAGGGGGCTATGGCTACACCTTC
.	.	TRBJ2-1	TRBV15	CATSSERGNEQFF	TGTGCCACCAGCAGTGAAAGGGGGAATGAGCAGTTCTTC
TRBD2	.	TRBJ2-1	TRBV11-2	CASSPRLAGVYNEQFF	TGTGCCAGCAGCCCAAGACTAGCGGGGGTCTACAATGAGCAGTTCTTC
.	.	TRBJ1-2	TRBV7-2	CASSLTRALIYGYTF	TGTGCCAGCAGCCTAACAAGGGCCTTGATCTATGGCTACACCTTC
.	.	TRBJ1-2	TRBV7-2	CASSLGGGGYTF	TGTGCCAGCAGCTTAGGGGGAGGAGGCTACACCTTC
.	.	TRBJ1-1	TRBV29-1	CSVVSPGMNTEAFF	TGCAGCGTTGTGTCGCCAGGGATGAACACTGAAGCTTTCTTT
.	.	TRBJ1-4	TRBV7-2	CASSFSGTQREKLFF	TGTGCCAGCAGCTTCTCCGGGACCCAGCGGGAAAAACTGTTTTTT
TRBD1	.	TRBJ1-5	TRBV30	CAWSQGVSNQPQHF	TGTGCCTGGAGTCAGGGGGTTAGCAATCAGCCCCAGCATTTT
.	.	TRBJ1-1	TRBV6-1	CASSEPVTGVSHEAFF	TGTGCCAGCAGTGAACCGGTCACCGGGGTTTCGCACGAAGCTTTCTTT
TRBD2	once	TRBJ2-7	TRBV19	CASSHRFGSGGEQYF	TGTGCCAGTAGCCACCGGTTTGGTAGCGGGGGCGAGCAGTACTTC
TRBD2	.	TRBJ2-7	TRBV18	CASSPLRMGEGEQYF	TGTGCCAGCTCACCACTGAGAATGGGGGAGGGCGAGCAGTACTTC
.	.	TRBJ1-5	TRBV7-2	CASSLVREQPQHF	TGTGCCAGCAGCTTAGTGAGGGAACAGCCCCAGCATTTT
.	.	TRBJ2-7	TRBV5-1	CASSLGSSYEQYF	TGCGCCAGCAGCTTGGGGTCATCCTACGAGCAGTACTTC
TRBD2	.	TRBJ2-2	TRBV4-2	CASSLRTSGTSNTGELFF	TGTGCCAGCAGTCTCCGGACTAGCGGGACCTCGAACACCGGGGAGCTGTTTTTT
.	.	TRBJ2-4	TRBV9	CASSPPRGMAKNIQYF	TGTGCCAGCAGCCCCCCACGGGGGATGGCCAAAAACATTCAGTACTTC
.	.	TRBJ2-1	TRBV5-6	CASFRRGNWNEQFF	TGTGCCAGTTTCAGACGCGGAAATTGGAATGAGCAGTTCTTC
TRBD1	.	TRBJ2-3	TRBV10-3	CATADRLSTDTQYF	TGTGCCACCGCGGACAGGCTAAGCACAGATACGCAGTATTTT
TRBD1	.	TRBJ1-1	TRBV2	CASTEDRETEAFF	TGTGCCAGCACCGAGGACAGGGAGACTGAAGCTTTCTTT
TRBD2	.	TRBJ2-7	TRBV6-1	CASKKTSGYYEQYF	TGTGCCAGCAAGAAGACTAGCGGGTACTACGAGCAGTACTTC